The present TCR beta chain was sequenced within a study of control samples from healthy donors and cancer patients. Per germline, CDR1 MNHEY and CDR2 SMNVEV (reference sequence). V shed 5 bases and J 3 bases; nucleotides not matched to a gene: 1. The CDR3 runs to 13 residues. The protocol was immunoSEQ multiplex PCR, while the TCRdb copy is restricted to in-frame clones and leaves out a portion. The sample contains 90,000 to 150,000 clones, more than 70% of which appear only once. The receptor comes from a man between 35 and 55 years old in good health. The sequencing input was blood. This chain joins TRBV27 and TRBJ2-5; 9 nucleotides match TRBD1. The CDR3 region is CASSRDREETQYF. The CDR3 nucleotides are TGTGCCAGCAGTCGGGACAGGGAAGAGACCCAGTACTTC.